The next 5 T cell receptor beta chains were all read from a single sample in a study of long-term antiretroviral therapy in people with HIV. With survey level as its setting, the immunoSEQ assay was v3.0. Here immunoSEQ multiplex PCR was the method, and the copy in TCRdb shows in-frame clones only, minus some. The sample includes some 2,000 clones, around nine tenths seen only once; the top ten take about 3.5%. The source material was unsorted PBMCs, sampled 0.7 years after starting antiretroviral therapy. These receptors all stem from a woman between 45 and 65 years old with HIV.

J is TRBJ2-5 and V is TRBV2, with unresolved D. Trimming stripped 3 bases from V and 1 base from J, with 6 bases between. CDR1 and CDR2 from the germline V gene are SNHLY and FYNNEI. The length of the CDR3 is 13 residues. CDR3 amino acids: CASSDDIQETQYF. CDR3 sequence (DNA): TGTGCCAGCAGTGACGATATCCAAGAGACCCAGTACTTC. The full variable domain, with the rest looked up from reference TRBV2 and TRBJ2-5, is EPEVTQTPSHQVTQMGQEVILRCVPISNHLYFYWYRQILGQKVEFLVSFYNNEISEKSEIFDDQFSVERPDGSNFTLKIRSTKLEDSAMYFCASSDDIQETQYFGPGTRLLVL.

The chain joins TRBV6-5 to TRBJ1-2; D perhaps matches TRBD1 (5 bases). Germline CDR1 MNHEY, CDR2 SVGAGI. The germline V and J ends were trimmed by 7 bases and 4 bases, with 13 bases remaining between them. This CDR3 is 13 amino acids long. The CDR3 region has the DNA TGTGCCAGCACTTGGGGTGGGGGCTATGGCTACACCTTC. It specifies CASTWGGGYGYTF.

The chain employs TRBV5-1 and TRBJ2-5, with D hard to call. This CDR3 contains 15 residues. Germline assignment: CDR1 SGHRS and CDR2 YFSETQ. The V gene lost 3 bases and the J gene lost 1 base, with 13 bases spanning the gap. The CDR3 nucleotides are TGCGCCAGCAGCTCCGGTCTCTTGGGCCAAGAGACCCAGTACTTC. It encodes CASSSGLLGQETQYF.

The V and J genes are TRBV6-5 and TRBJ1-2; D may be TRBD1 (6 bases). V was clipped by 0 bases and J by 4 bases, with 15 bases between them. This CDR3 region has 16 residues. The V gene's germline CDR1 is MNHEY and CDR2 SVGAGI. The CDR3 bases are TGTGCCAGCAGTTACTCCCAAGGGGGGTATGGCTATGGCTACACCTTC. It encodes CASSYSQGGYGYGYTF.

The chain has TRBV5-1 and TRBJ1-1, with 7 bases fitting TRBD1. The length of the CDR3 is 15 residues. Germline CDR1 SGHRS, CDR2 YFSETQ. V shed 3 bases, J shed 0 bases, and the junction held 5 bases outside the gene matches. The CDR3 region has the DNA TGCGCCAGCAGCTCGGGACAGACTATGAACACTGAAGCTTTCTTT. Its protein is CASSSGQTMNTEAFF. The entire variable domain, with the rest obtained from reference TRBV5-1 and TRBJ1-1, is as follows: KAGVTQTPRYLIKTRGQQVTLSCSPISGHRSVSWYQQTPGQGLQFLFEYFSETQRNKGNFPGRFSGRQFSNSRSEMNVSTLELGDSALYLCASSSGQTMNTEAFFGQGTRLTVV.